This TCR beta chain was identified during a study of OX40 agonist ivuxolimab in advanced cancers. With respect to the entire study: Ivuxolimab was a fully human IgG2 agonistic monoclonal antibody targeting the costimulatory receptor OX40 (CD134). Intravenous ivuxolimab was administered to patients every 2 weeks at six dose levels: 0.01, 0.1, 0.3, 1.5, 3 and 10 mg/kg. Among the approximately 50 dose-escalation patients, some 20 had hepatocellular carcinoma, roughly 15 melanoma, 9 renal cell carcinoma and 9 head and neck cancer. In the dose-escalation cohort, roughly 80% of patients were male, and the mean age was approximately 60 years, with a range of about 20 to 79. Patients were allowed to have had prior anti-PD-1, anti-PD-L1 or anti-CTLA-4 therapy, and approximately 43% of the dose-escalation patients had previously received checkpoint inhibitors. Partial responses occurred in three dose-escalation patients: two with cutaneous melanoma and one with hepatocellular carcinoma. The purpose of peripheral TCRbeta sequencing was to test whether ivuxolimab changed TCR sequence diversity and led to clonal T-cell expansion. The paper reports the monotherapy dose-escalation portion (N ≈ 50 patients) of the phase I ivuxolimab trial.

Looking up the germline V gene yields CDR1 MGHDK and CDR2 SYGVNS. The CDR3 contains 13 residues, cysteine and phenylalanine counted. Only the CDR3 DNA stays, 39 bases, in frame from base 1. Trimming takes 1 base from V and 10 bases from J, and the germline ends sit 13 bases apart. The trial excluded patients who had a history of autoimmune disease or were on systemic immunosuppression. Peripheral blood for TCR sequencing was collected from all dose cohorts at baseline, on cycle 4 day 1, and on cycle 7 day 1. The samples were taken from a phase I, first-in-human, multicenter, open-label dose-escalation trial of ivuxolimab. Adults with locally advanced or metastatic melanoma, renal cell carcinoma, hepatocellular carcinoma or head and neck squamous cell carcinoma were enrolled in the trial. CD4+ and CD8+ T cells were sorted separately from peripheral blood before TCR sequencing. For sequencing of the TCRbeta CDR3 region, genomic DNA was extracted from the sorted cells. The immunoSEQ Assay was used to sequence the TCRbeta CDR3 regions. What TCRdb holds here is the immuneACCESS table cut down to in-frame rearrangements. Part of the clones is not present; checked against another copy, under half of the missing clones reflect an unresolved V gene, and the others are unexplained. A total of about 48,000 clones appear in this sample, 65% to 85% of them only once. The ten largest clonotypes hold 1% to 1.3% of the sample.

As to this clone: It lacks a known antigen. Base qualities are missing; no much larger clone stands one base away.

What the work shows at the level of the full study, not this receptor alone: Low levels of normalized T-cell clonal expansion were also seen in some nonresponding patients. Which antigens the clonally expanded peripheral T cells were specific for was not determined. After ivuxolimab, CD8+ T cells had more expanded clones than CD4+ T cells on average. Partial responders in the 0.1-3.0 mg/kg groups had among the lowest normalized peripheral clonal expansion, especially among CD8+ T cells. At doses of 0.1 to 3.0 mg/kg, clonal expansion of both CD4+ and CD8+ blood T cells was observed from baseline to week 6.

The sequence was obtained from an adult with an advanced solid tumor such as melanoma, head and neck, liver or kidney cancer. The sequence is built from TRBV25-1 and TRBJ1-2; TRBD1 is a weak D gene call, 5 bases matching. Sequencing used CD4+ or CD8+ T cells sorted from blood, obtained in a trial of the OX40 agonist ivuxolimab. The DNA sequence reads TGTGCCAGCAGTGAATCCAGGGTATTGGCCTACACCTTC. It specifies CASSESRVLAYTF.